These 11 T cell receptor beta chains originate from one sample sequenced in a study of blood T cell repertoires in COVID-19. Repertoires were generated with immunoSEQ multiplex PCR, while TCRdb's copy carries only in-frame clones and drops some. The profile shows 280,000 or so clones, about 86% of them singletons. Sequences were obtained from peripheral blood. The receptors derive from a woman under 40 who had recovered from COVID-19.

The chain is built from TRBV4-2 and TRBJ2-7; 7 bases fit TRBD2. V shed 1 base, J shed 2 bases, and the junction held 5 bases outside the gene matches. CDR1 and CDR2 from the germline V gene are LGHNA and YNFKEQ. The CDR3 sequence is 15 residues long. The CDR3 region has the DNA TGTGCCAGCAGCCAAGGGGGCAGCGGGACCTACGAGCAGTACTTC. Translated, it gives CASSQGGSGTYEQYF.

The CDR3 reads CASSFFTQGTSGYTF. The CDR3 nucleotides are TGTGCCAGCAGCTTTTTCACGCAGGGCACTTCAGGGTACACCTTC. The chain uses TRBV7-2 and TRBJ1-2; maybe TRBD1 (5 bases). CDR3 length: 15 amino acids. Trimming stripped 3 bases from V and 11 bases from J, with 22 bases between. Germline-derived CDR1 and CDR2 are SGHTA and FQGNSA.

This chain uses TRBV5-1 with TRBJ2-5, with D unclear. V gave up 3 bases and J gave up 5 bases, with 17 bases separating them. The CDR3 consists of 15 residues. From germline, CDR1 is SGHRS and CDR2 YFSETQ. The CDR3 region is CASSSSTGPSETQYF. CDR3 sequence (DNA): TGCGCCAGCAGCTCTTCTACGGGTCCCTCCGAGACCCAGTACTTC.

V is TRBV4-1 and J is TRBJ1-2, with TRBD1 as a possible D gene (6 bases). Trimming took off 3 bases at V and 2 bases at J, with 16 bases between the two ends. The germline V gene encodes CDR1 MGHRA and CDR2 YSYEKL. The length of the CDR3 is 16 residues. CDR3 DNA: TGCGCCAGCAGCCAGACAGGACAGACCGGAAACTATGGCTACACCTTC. Its protein product is CASSQTGQTGNYGYTF.

The J gene is TRBJ2-7, the V gene TRBV5-8, with 8 nucleotides matching TRBD1. Germline assignment: CDR1 SGHTS and CDR2 YDEGEE. This CDR3 is 14 amino acids long. With V trimmed by 0 bases and J by 4 bases, 3 bases remained unmatched. The CDR3 here is CASSLGQGLYEQYF. In DNA form, the CDR3 reads TGTGCCAGCAGCTTGGGACAGGGGCTTTACGAGCAGTACTTC.

The V and J genes are TRBV18 and TRBJ2-7, with 10 bases fitting TRBD2. Germline V gene sequence: CDR1 KGHSH, CDR2 LQKENI. The ends lost 1 base at V and 6 bases at J; junction bases unmatched: 6. This CDR3 has 15 residues. The CDR3 is CASSPHKLAGVEQYF. The CDR3 region has the DNA TGTGCCAGCTCACCACATAAGCTAGCGGGGGTCGAGCAGTACTTC.

J is TRBJ1-2 and V is TRBV7-2; 7 bases fit TRBD1. The CDR3 covers 15 residues. The V gene's germline CDR1 is SGHTA and CDR2 FQGNSA. Germline trimming cut 5 bases from V and 2 bases from J; bases unmatched to any gene: 8. CDR3 DNA: TGTGCCAGCAGCCCTGGGACAGCACAAAACTATGGCTACACCTTC. It translates to CASSPGTAQNYGYTF.

The chain joins TRBV4-1 to TRBJ2-3; 7 bases are shared with TRBD1. CDR1 is MGHRA and CDR2 is YSYEKL in the germline V gene. The CDR3 loop spans 16 amino acids. The V gene end was trimmed by 0 bases and the J gene end by 8 bases; junction bases not matched to a gene: 11. CDR3 DNA sequence: TGCGCCAGCAGCCAAGATCTCACAGGGGTTCAGGGTACGCAGTATTTT. Translation: CASSQDLTGVQGTQYF.

The rearrangement joins TRBV9 to TRBJ2-1; D is perhaps TRBD1 (8 bases). Germline assignment: CDR1 SGDLS and CDR2 YYNGEE. Between the trimmed V and J ends, which lost 1 base and 4 bases, there was a span of 21 bases. The CDR3 is 18 amino acids. This CDR3 is CASSVQGASLAVYNEQFF. DNA for the CDR3: TGTGCCAGCAGCGTACAGGGGGCTAGTCTAGCGGTATACAATGAGCAGTTCTTC.

The chain links TRBV14 to TRBJ2-1; 7 bases agree with TRBD2. This CDR3 region has 15 residues. Germline V lookup: CDR1 SGHDN, CDR2 FVKESK. V shed 0 bases and J 4 bases; nucleotides not matched to a gene: 3. This CDR3 reads CASSQEGGSYNEQFF. The CDR3 DNA sequence: TGTGCCAGCAGCCAAGAGGGCGGGAGTTACAATGAGCAGTTCTTC.

J is TRBJ2-7 and V is TRBV3-1 (or the pseudogene TRBV3-2), with 7 bases fitting TRBD1. V shed 0 bases and J 5 bases; nucleotides not matched to a gene: 4. This CDR3 has 14 amino acids. CDR1 and CDR2 (germline): LGHDT, YNNKEL (reference sequence). In DNA, the CDR3 is TGTGCCAGCAGCCAAGAAGGGGGCTTCGACGAGCAGTACTTC. Translation: CASSQEGGFDEQYF.